This entry lists 13 T cell receptor beta chains sequenced from one sample in a study of blood T cell repertoires in COVID-19. Sequencing was performed with immunoSEQ multiplex PCR; in TCRdb, only in-frame clones are kept and a portion is missing. This table holds a few hundred thousand clones, about 87% found once. The source material was peripheral blood. The receptors were gathered from a man between 18 and 29 years old with COVID-19, enrolled during active disease.

This chain connects TRBV20-1 to TRBJ2-1, with 8 nucleotides matching TRBD1. Trimming at V came to 3 bases and at J to 7 bases, leaving 8 bases not matched to a gene. This CDR3 contains 14 residues. The V gene's germline CDR1 is DFQATT and CDR2 SNEGSKA (reference sequence). The CDR3 loop is CSASDGQGGNEQFF. The CDR3 nucleotides read TGCAGTGCTAGTGACGGACAGGGTGGTAATGAGCAGTTCTTC.

The chain recombines TRBV12-3 or TRBV12-4 with TRBJ1-5, with D perhaps TRBD1 (5 bases). Trimming removed 6 bases from V and 4 bases from J, with 10 bases in between. The CDR3 runs 13 residues. The CDR3 region has the DNA TGTGCCAGCAGGGCGGAGGGGAATCAGCCCCAGCATTTT. Protein: CASRAEGNQPQHF.

The V call is TRBV24-1, the J call TRBJ2-1, with a tentative D call TRBD1 (6 bases). The CDR3 consists of 17 residues. Trimming took 3 bases from V and 0 from J, leaving 14 bases between them. Germline CDR1 KGHDR, CDR2 SFDVKD. The CDR3 loop is CATSDPSTGSSYNEQFF. CDR3 DNA sequence: TGTGCCACCAGTGATCCCTCAACAGGGAGCTCCTACAATGAGCAGTTCTTC.

The sample holds one count of this clone. The genes are TRBV5-6 and TRBJ2-3; 7 nucleotides match TRBD1. Per the germline V gene, CDR1 is SGHDT and CDR2 is YYEEEE. The CDR3 contains 14 residues. Trimming at V came to 4 bases and at J to 3 bases, leaving 5 bases not matched to a gene. The CDR3 sequence is CASSIRQGTDTQYF. CDR3 in DNA: TGTGCCAGCAGCATACGACAGGGAACAGATACGCAGTATTTT.

The chain combines TRBV7-8 with TRBJ1-6; D gene ambiguous. Germline assignment: CDR1 SGHVS and CDR2 FQNEAQ. This CDR3 spans 17 amino acids. V dropped 5 bases and J dropped 0 bases, with 14 bases sitting between them. The CDR3 DNA sequence: TGTGCCAGCAGCCGCGAGGGAGGGAGCTCCTATAATTCACCCCTCCACTTT. Residues: CASSREGGSSYNSPLHF.

V and J are TRBV19 and TRBJ1-1; TRBD1 matches 7 bases. The germline V gene has CDR1 LNHDA and CDR2 SQIVND (reference sequence). Trimming removed 6 bases from V and 3 bases from J; junction bases left unmatched: 10. CDR3 length: 15 amino acids. CDR3 sequence reads: CASRDIEGAYTEAFF. For the CDR3, the DNA is TGTGCCAGTAGAGATATAGAGGGGGCTTACACTGAAGCTTTCTTT. Full variable domain (missing parts from reference TRBV19 and TRBJ1-1): DGGITQSPKYLFRKEGQNVTLSCEQNLNHDAMYWYRQDPGQGLRLIYYSQIVNDFQKGDIAEGYSVSREKKESFPLTVTSAQKNPTAFYLCASRDIEGAYTEAFFGQGTRLTVV.

As concerns this clone: One end of the junction does not line up with germline, which may come from a read error. This chain joins TRBV7-7 and TRBJ2-1; TRBD2 aligns across 9 bases. The CDR3 runs 16 residues. From germline, CDR1 is SSHAT and CDR2 FNYEAQ (reference sequence). The CDR3 loop is CASSLAGGLASNEQFF. For the CDR3, the DNA is TGTGCTAGCAGCTTAGCAGGGGGACTAGCATCCAATGAGCAGTTCTTC.

V gene TRBV6-5 combines with J gene TRBJ1-3, with unresolved D. Deletions cut 0 bases from V and 1 base from J, with 7 bases between. Germline-derived CDR1 and CDR2 are MNHEY and SVGAGI. This CDR3 region has 15 residues. In DNA, the CDR3 is TGTGCCAGCAGTTACTCTCCCAGATCTGGAAACACCATATATTTT. It codes for CASSYSPRSGNTIYF.

The chain carries TRBV2 and TRBJ2-2, with 12 bases aligning to TRBD2. This CDR3 has 20 residues. V trimming: 5 bases; J trimming: 7 bases; junction bases outside the gene matches: 20. Germline V lookup: CDR1 SNHLY, CDR2 FYNNEI. The CDR3 bases are TGTGCCAGCAGTTCCGACAGGGCCGGACTAGCGGGATTGCGGCGCGGGGAGCTGTTTTTT. Its translation: CASSSDRAGLAGLRRGELFF.

The chain recombines TRBV21-1 with TRBJ2-7; TRBD2, the table's D call, lacks a check against the DNA. TRBV21-1 is a known pseudogene. This CDR3 is 15 amino acids long. CDR3 region: CASSKAQRLACEQYF. The DNA for the CDR3 is TGTGCCAGCAGCAAAGCGCAGAGACTAGCGTGCGAGCAGTACTTC.

This chain's CDR3 is CASMGGNTGELFF. The CDR3 nucleotides read TGCGCCAGCATGGGGGGGAACACCGGGGAGCTGTTTTTT. The chain combines TRBV4-1 with TRBJ2-2; maybe TRBD2 (6 bases). V gave up 7 bases and J gave up 1 base, with 7 bases separating them. Germline V CDR1 and CDR2: MGHRA, YSYEKL. The CDR3 totals 13 residues.

Details on this clone: The same CDR3 also results from other DNA sequences found in this sample. This chain joins TRBV7-9 and TRBJ2-3; D is unresolved. The CDR3 spans 11 residues. Germline V lookup: CDR1 SEHNR, CDR2 FQNEAQ (reference sequence). V lost 5 bases, J lost 4 bases, and 4 bases lay in between. The CDR3 loop reads CASSLSDTQYF. The CDR3 nucleotides are TGTGCCAGCAGCCTCTCAGATACGCAGTATTTT.

This sequence joins TRBV6-5 and TRBJ2-1; TRBD2 might be the D (6 bases). Trimming pared 8 bases from V and 0 bases from J, leaving 11 bases between. This CDR3 region has 14 residues. Germline V gives CDR1 MNHEY, CDR2 SVGAGI. The CDR3 DNA reads TGTGCCAGCGGCTCGCGGGGCTCCTACAATGAGCAGTTCTTC. Translation: CASGSRGSYNEQFF.